The 29 T cell receptor beta chains reported below all come from one sample, sequenced in a study. TCRdb recomputed calls from the RT-PCR reads with MiXCR, one row per CDR3 protein. Of approximately 720,000 distinct CDR3 sequences in the sample, 11% to 15% were seen once. Sequenced input: memory CD4+ T cells from blood. These receptors all stem from a female donor in good health, serving as a healthy control.

As concerns this clonotype: This sequence may be a read error, since a much larger clone differs from it by one base. The rearrangement links TRBV7-9 to TRBJ2-5; maybe TRBD2 (6 bases). The CDR3 is 15 amino acids. Germline CDR1 reads SEHNR; CDR2 reads FQNEAQ (reference sequence). CDR3 DNA: TGTACCAGCAGCTTAAGGCTAGCGAATAGAGAGACCCAGTACTTC. The encoded protein is CTSSLRLANRETQYF.

The chain joins TRBV18 to TRBJ2-3; 8 nucleotides align to TRBD2. The trim removed 5 bases at V and 5 bases at J, leaving 18 bases unmatched. CDR1 is KGHSH and CDR2 is LQKENI in the germline V gene. The CDR3 loop spans 18 amino acids. This chain's CDR3 is CASSTLRTSPDVGDTQYF. As DNA, the CDR3 is TGTGCCAGCTCAACACTCCGGACTAGCCCCGACGTTGGAGATACGCAGTATTTT.

Concerning this clonotype itself: A single base separates this from a much larger clone, so it may be a read error. The chain carries TRBV7-8 and TRBJ2-2, with TRBD1 identical over 9 bases. The CDR3 runs to 15 residues. Germline V gene sequence: CDR1 SGHVS, CDR2 FQNEAQ. Trimming took 4 bases from V and 3 from J; bases not matched to a gene: 3. The chain's CDR3 is CASSYGTGHTGELFF. CDR3 coding DNA: TGTGCCAGCAGCTACGGGACAGGGCACACCGGGGAGCTGTTTTTT. The full variable domain, rest sourced from reference TRBV7-8 and TRBJ2-2, is GAGVSQSPRYKVAKRGQDVALRCDPISGHVSLFWYQQALGQGPEFLTYFQNEAQLDKSGLPSDRFFAERPEGSVSTLKIQRTQQEDSAVYLCASSYGTGHTGELFFGEGSRLTVL.

A few counts support this clonotype. This chain connects TRBV2 to TRBJ2-1; D is ambiguous. V lost 4 bases and J 7 bases, leaving 11 bases between the germline ends. CDR3 size: 13 residues. The germline CDR1 and CDR2 sequences are SNHLY and FYNNEI. The CDR3 nucleotides are TGTGCCAGCAGTGTGCACTCGTGGAATGAGCAGTTCTTC. Translating gives CASSVHSWNEQFF. Full variable domain (rest looked up from reference TRBV2 and TRBJ2-1): EPEVTQTPSHQVTQMGQEVILRCVPISNHLYFYWYRQILGQKVEFLVSFYNNEISEKSEIFDDQFSVERPDGSNFTLKIRSTKLEDSAMYFCASSVHSWNEQFFGPGTRLTVL.

The chain recombines TRBV13 with TRBJ2-2; no reliable D call. V dropped 5 bases and J dropped 0 bases, with 10 bases sitting between them. Germline V CDR1 and CDR2: PRHDT, FYEKMQ (reference sequence). This CDR3 is built from 15 residues. This CDR3 is CASSPRRANTGELFF. The CDR3 nucleotides are TGTGCCAGCAGCCCGCGACGGGCGAACACCGGGGAGCTGTTTTTT.

V usage is TRBV20-1 and J usage is TRBJ2-1, with D unclear. The V gene lost 1 base and the J gene lost 5 bases, with 12 bases spanning the gap. This CDR3 region has 14 residues. Germline CDR1 reads DFQATT; CDR2 reads SNEGSKA (reference sequence). CDR3 in DNA: TGCAGTGCTAGAGTAGTAATTGTGAACAATGAGCAGTTCTTC. It specifies CSARVVIVNNEQFF.

V and J are TRBV20-1 and TRBJ1-1; 7 bases are a match to TRBD1. The CDR3 has 15 amino acids. Per the germline V gene, CDR1 is DFQATT and CDR2 is SNEGSKA (reference sequence). Unmatched junction bases numbered 17, after V lost 6 bases and J lost 7 bases. CDR3 sequence: CSARSEGARGNEAFF. DNA of the CDR3: TGCAGTGCAAGATCCGAGGGGGCGCGGGGTAATGAAGCTTTCTTT.

The sample holds many counts of this clonotype. The genes are TRBV5-1 and TRBJ2-7; 7 nucleotides match TRBD1. In germline, CDR1 is SGHRS, CDR2 YFSETQ. The CDR3 runs 14 residues. V lost 3 bases, J lost 3 bases, and 6 bases stayed unmatched. CDR3 DNA: TGCGCCAGCAGCTCCGGGACAGCGTTCTACGAGCAGTACTTC. It specifies CASSSGTAFYEQYF.

The chain recombines TRBV6-5 with TRBJ1-2; D is perhaps TRBD1 (5 bases). V dropped 0 bases and J dropped 0 bases, with 11 bases sitting between them. Germline V gene sequence: CDR1 MNHEY, CDR2 SVGAGI. The CDR3 loop spans 16 amino acids. Here the CDR3 DNA reads TGTGCCAGCAGTTACTCGCGTAGGGGAGCTAACTATGGCTACACCTTC. Its translation is CASSYSRRGANYGYTF.

The chain is built from TRBV11-2 and TRBJ1-5; TRBD1 might be the D (5 bases). CDR1 is SGHAT, CDR2 FQNNGV, per germline. The V end was cut by 2 bases, the J end by 8 bases, with 13 bases between. The CDR3 sequence is 14 residues long. The CDR3 loop reads CASSLSGPLEPQHF. For the CDR3, the DNA is TGTGCCAGCAGCTTATCAGGGCCCTTGGAGCCCCAGCATTTT.

This clonotype occurred a few times. The chain combines TRBV7-2 with TRBJ2-7; 7 nucleotides line up with TRBD1. Per germline, CDR1 SGHTA and CDR2 FQGNSA. This CDR3 is built from 15 residues. Trimming at V came to 5 bases and at J to 2 bases, leaving 9 bases not matched to a gene. CDR3 sequence reads: CASSQAVGQTYEQYF. In nucleotides, the CDR3 is TGTGCCAGCAGCCAAGCAGTGGGACAGACCTACGAGCAGTACTTC.

Only a few counts were recorded for this clonotype. The chain carries TRBV4-2 and TRBJ2-6; 11 nucleotides agree with TRBD2. The trim removed 0 bases at V and 0 bases at J, leaving 4 bases unmatched. The CDR3 length is 19 residues. Germline V gene sequence: CDR1 LGHNA, CDR2 YNFKEQ. The CDR3 region is CASSQDGLAGYSGANVLTF. The DNA for the CDR3 is TGTGCCAGCAGCCAAGACGGACTAGCGGGTTACTCTGGGGCCAACGTCCTGACTTTC.

As DNA, the CDR3 is TGTGCCAGCAGTTATTACCGTGGCTCTGACACAGATACGCAGTATTTT. This gives the protein CASSYYRGSDTDTQYF. This chain joins TRBV6-6 and TRBJ2-3; D uncertain. Trimming removed 3 bases from V and 2 bases from J, with 15 bases in between. The CDR3 runs to 16 residues. CDR1 and CDR2 (germline): MNHNY, SVGAGI (reference sequence).

This clonotype was detected once. Relative to the germline gene, one junction end is altered; a read error may explain this. The gene calls are TRBV28 and TRBJ2-1, with D hard to call. The CDR3 covers 13 residues. CDR1 and CDR2 (germline): MDHEN, SYDVKM. The DNA for the CDR3 is TGTGCCAGCACCACCCTGGGTTACAATGATCAGTTCTTC. Amino acids: CASTTLGYNDQFF. Using reference TRBV28 and TRBJ2-1 for the parts outside the CDR3, the full variable domain is DVKVTQSSRYLVKRTGEKVFLECVQDMDHENMFWYRQDPGLGLRLIYFSYDVKMKEKGDIPEGYSVSREKKERFSLILESASTNQTSMYLCASTTLGYNDQFFGPGTRLTVL.

J is TRBJ1-6 and V is TRBV6-4; D uncertain. The V end lost 6 bases, the J end lost 2 bases, and 11 bases lay between the germline ends. CDR1 is MRHNA and CDR2 is SNTAGT in the germline V gene. The CDR3 runs to 15 residues. The CDR3 DNA is TGTGCCAGCAGGACAAATCCTACCTATAATTCACCCCTCCACTTT. Its protein is CASRTNPTYNSPLHF.

In this sample, this clonotype turned up many times. This rearrangement joins TRBV7-3 to TRBJ2-1; D is unresolved. Germline V lookup: CDR1 SGHTA, CDR2 FQGTGA. The CDR3 has 13 residues. The V end lost 6 bases, the J end lost 6 bases, and 12 bases lay between the germline ends. The CDR3 coding sequence is TGTGCCAGCAGTTTCAGTCGATCCAATGAGCAGTTCTTC. Its translation: CASSFSRSNEQFF. Using reference TRBV7-3 and TRBJ2-1 for the parts outside the CDR3, the full variable domain is GAGVSQTPSNKVTEKGKYVELRCDPISGHTALYWYRQSLGQGPEFLIYFQGTGAADDSGLPNDRFFAVRPEGSVSTLKIQRTERGDSAVYLCASSFSRSNEQFFGPGTRLTVL.

There are a few counts of this clonotype. The genes are TRBV7-2 and TRBJ2-1; 7 bases agree with TRBD1. J gave up 8 bases and V 2 bases, and 9 bases lay outside the gene matches. The CDR3 totals 15 residues. Germline CDR1 SGHTA, CDR2 FQGNSA. In DNA, the CDR3 is TGTGCCAGCAGCTTACAGGGATCCCAGGGGGATGAGCAGTTCTTC. Protein product: CASSLQGSQGDEQFF.

The chain carries TRBV12-5 and TRBJ2-1; TRBD1 matches at 7 bases. In germline, CDR1 is LGHNT, CDR2 FRNRAP. This CDR3 has 15 residues. V lost 3 bases and J lost 4; bases outside the gene matches: 6. CDR3 sequence: CASGFLRDSYNEQFF. The CDR3 DNA reads as TGTGCTAGTGGTTTCTTAAGGGACAGTTACAATGAGCAGTTCTTC.

This clonotype was seen at least ten times. The chain joins TRBV7-2 to TRBJ2-7; TRBD1 agrees at 9 bases. The CDR3 spans 14 residues. From germline, CDR1 is SGHTA and CDR2 FQGNSA. V lost 5 bases to trimming and J lost 5 bases; unmatched junction nucleotides: 7. The CDR3 loop is CASSRRDRADEQYF. DNA for the CDR3: TGTGCCAGCAGCCGCAGGGACAGGGCGGACGAGCAGTACTTC.

The chain carries TRBV7-2 and TRBJ2-2; 8 positions agree with TRBD2. CDR1 is SGHTA and CDR2 is FQGNSA in the germline V gene. This CDR3 comprises 13 residues. The ends lost 6 bases at V and 4 bases at J; junction bases unmatched: 1. Here the CDR3 reads CASRAGVTGELFF. CDR3 bases: TGTGCCAGCAGAGCGGGAGTCACCGGGGAGCTGTTTTTT.

This clonotype was observed a handful of times. This rearrangement joins TRBV11-2 to TRBJ2-3, with TRBD2 identical over 7 bases. V dropped 10 bases and J dropped 2; count of bases not matched to a gene: 6. The CDR3 runs 13 residues. The V gene's germline CDR1 is SGHAT and CDR2 FQNNGV. The CDR3 nucleotides are TGTGCCACCGACCGGGGGGTCACAGATACGCAGTATTTT. This gives the protein CATDRGVTDTQYF.

This clonotype was detected ten times or more. The V call is TRBV5-5, the J call TRBJ2-2, with D perhaps TRBD1 (7 bases). V was pared by 4 bases and J by 6 bases, with 19 bases between. Germline V gives CDR1 SGHKS, CDR2 YYEKEE (reference sequence). The CDR3 extends over 16 amino acids. The CDR3, as DNA: TGTGCCAGCAGCCGGGGGACAGTCCTTGAGTCCGGGGAGCTGTTTTTT. As protein: CASSRGTVLESGELFF.

The chain recombines TRBV20-1 with TRBJ1-6; the D is unclear. Trimming took 5 bases from V and 2 from J, leaving 10 bases between them. The CDR3 spans 14 residues. In germline, CDR1 is DFQATT, CDR2 SNEGSKA (reference sequence). CDR3 region: CSAPLGAYNSPLHF. DNA of the CDR3: TGCAGTGCTCCGTTAGGAGCCTATAATTCACCCCTCCACTTT.

This clonotype was counted between two and nine times. The V gene is TRBV7-9, the J gene TRBJ2-2; 7 bases align to TRBD2. There are 15 residues in the CDR3. Germline V gene sequence: CDR1 SEHNR, CDR2 FQNEAQ (reference sequence). The ends lost 2 bases at V and 6 bases at J; junction bases unmatched: 6. The CDR3 is CASSLSGASAGELFF. The CDR3 DNA reads as TGTGCCAGCAGCTTAAGCGGGGCTAGCGCCGGGGAGCTGTTTTTT.

The CDR3 DNA reads as TGTGCCAGCACTGACAGGGCTGGTGAAAAACTGTTTTTT. This sequence encodes CASTDRAGEKLFF. The chain combines TRBV7-8 with TRBJ1-4, with 7 bases identical to TRBD1. Trimming cost V 7 bases and J 7 bases; bases outside gene matches: 6. The CDR3 totals 13 residues. CDR1 SGHVS and CDR2 FQNEAQ come from the germline V gene.

V is TRBV7-3 and J is TRBJ1-2; TRBD1 might be the D (6 bases). This CDR3 spans 15 amino acids. In germline, CDR1 is SGHTA, CDR2 FQGTGA. Trimming removed 4 bases at V and 5 bases at J, with 17 bases between. CDR3 in amino acids: CASSSSGARNYGYTF. CDR3 nucleotide sequence: TGTGCCAGCAGCTCCTCAGGGGCCCGGAATTATGGCTACACCTTC.

The table lists this clonotype with many counts. The chain couples TRBV12-3 or TRBV12-4 to TRBJ2-1, with D perhaps TRBD1 (6 bases). Trimming stripped 4 bases from V and 0 bases from J, with 10 bases between. This CDR3 contains 15 residues. The CDR3 nucleotides are TGTGCCAGCAGTTCCTCGGGACACTCCTACAATGAGCAGTTCTTC. Translating gives CASSSSGHSYNEQFF.

This clonotype has a handful of counts. The chain joins TRBV11-2 to TRBJ2-5, with no clear D. The CDR3 extends over 12 amino acids. CDR1 and CDR2 from the germline V gene are SGHAT and FQNNGV. Trimming took off 1 base at V and 3 bases at J, with 3 bases between the two ends. The CDR3 sequence is CASSLVKETQYF. The CDR3 bases are TGTGCCAGCAGCTTAGTGAAAGAGACCCAGTACTTC.

Only a few counts were recorded for this clonotype. The chain has TRBV10-3 and TRBJ2-3, with TRBD1 identical over 11 bases. With V trimmed by 6 bases and J by 2 bases, 10 bases remained unmatched. CDR3 length: 17 residues. Germline-derived CDR1 and CDR2 are ENHRY and SYGVKD. CDR3 coding DNA: TGTGCCATCAGCTCCAACTCAGGACAGGGGGCCACAGATACGCAGTATTTT. It encodes CAISSNSGQGATDTQYF.